This TCR beta chain was documented in a study of blood T cells in healthy people across ages (dated by TCRdb to 2015 to 2017). Looking at the study overall: Template switching captured roughly one uniquely barcoded TCR beta cDNA molecule per two T cells in model experiments. To track age-related changes in TCR beta repertoire diversity, the study relied on deep sequencing normalized with unique cDNA molecular identifiers. Four age groups were formed from the donors: young (average about 17 years), middle-aged (more than 35), aged (more than 55) and long-lived (around 82). To avoid experimental bias, donors of different ages were spread randomly across the sequencing lanes. Two additional independent replicas of 1 million unique cDNA reads from the same blood draw were analyzed for two donors (one aged 18 to 30 and one aged 80 or older). General findings and caveats noted by the study authors: The CMV infection status of donors was not known, potentially confounding age-related changes in expanded clonotypes. Estimates of total diversity based on one million sequenced T cells were regarded as lower bounds and as underestimates. Compared with the aged group, the long-lived group had more naive CD4+ T cells, fewer expanded clones and increased TCR diversity, a pattern suggesting age selection. Because profiling used bulk unsorted PBMCs, naive and antigen-experienced compartments could not be compared conclusively. Observed TCR beta diversity per million T cells fell roughly linearly with age, and a significant reduction was already apparent by age around 40. A strong correlation was found between observed TCR beta diversity and the percentage of naive T cells measured by flow cytometry.

This clonotype has at least ten counts. What this receptor recognizes is not known. Per-nucleotide qualities are absent, and no much larger clonotype sits a single base away. Systemically healthy Caucasian individuals from Russia, about 38 in total and aged about 6 to 95 years, were included as donors. Each donor gave about 11 milliliters of peripheral blood, drawn into EDTA-treated Vacutainer tubes. PBMCs were isolated by Ficoll-Paque density-gradient centrifugation, with at least 7 million obtained per sample. Total RNA, at least 5 micrograms per sample, was extracted from PBMCs with Trizol reagent. The percentages of naive CD45RAhigh/CD27high T cells were determined by flow cytometry on a PBMC aliquot from every donor. Relative to germline, V is missing 5 bases and J is missing 5 bases, with 7 bases of the junction outside any gene match. The CDR3 numbers 13 residues from cysteine through phenylalanine. Solely the CDR3 DNA is kept, with 39 bases framed from the first base. CDR1 DFQATT and CDR2 SNEGSKA were looked up in the germline V gene (reference sequence).

To prepare the library, 5' RACE was applied. The run used an Illumina HiSeq 2500. A second about 7 to 12 cycle PCR used a sample-barcoded 5' primer and a J-beta primer mix. A template-switch 5' adaptor carrying 12 random nucleotides introduced a unique molecular identifier onto each TCR beta cDNA molecule. At least 2.5 million CDR3-containing paired-end reads were obtained from each sample. The Mint cDNA synthesis kit, primed by a TRBC-specific oligonucleotide, was used to synthesize first-strand cDNA from all RNA. After uracil-DNA glycosylase treatment, a first 18-cycle PCR used universal primers M1SS and BC2_uni_R on all cDNA. The paper's processing steps were these. For normalization, 1 million high-quality reads, each with a distinct molecular identifier, were randomly selected from each sample. Instead of being binned into consensus sequences, reads with shared molecular identifiers were discarded. MiTCR, run with a Q25 quality threshold and the strictest error-elimination algorithm, handled CDR3 identification, clonotype clustering and error correction. A nonparametric unseen species model with Euler transformation was used to estimate lower-bound total TCR beta diversity. Through fastp at Q25 and MiXCR, TCRdb rebuilt clones from the public reads, retaining in-frame beta chains. Each entry merges the rows of one CDR3 protein and shows their most common DNA and genes. Here the V and J calls rest on TCRdb's processing, not on the authors' analysis. Here the sample has hundreds of thousands of distinct CDR3 sequences; around 50% occur a single time. The top ten constitute roughly 26% of the sample.

Here the chain combines TRBV20-1 and TRBJ1-2, and 8 junctional nucleotides match TRBD1. Sequencing input: blood. The receptor comes from a man aged 35-49 years in good health. The DNA is TGCAGTGCTTTCACAGGGGGAGGGTATGGCTACACCTTC. Translated, this is CSAFTGGGYGYTF.